This is a list of T cell receptor beta chains from one sample in a study of blood T cell repertoires in COVID-19. Clones were read by immunoSEQ multiplex PCR, and TCRdb kept only the in-frame ones, dropping some. Here the sample spans 300,000 or so clones, around 90% being singletons. What was sequenced was PBMCs or T cells enriched from blood (not recorded which). The receptors come from a man aged 60 to 69 who had recovered from COVID-19. Both conserved end residues are part of each CDR3. Fields, in order: J gene, V gene, D gene, clone size, CDR3 protein, CDR3 DNA. The D gene is left open where the match is weak. Only some rows state a clone size, as once, few, many or a class for expanded clones.

j_gene: TRBJ1-5
v_gene: TRBV20-1
d_gene: TRBD1
abundance: .
CDR3aa: CSASPGTDSNQPQHF
CDR3nt: TGCAGTGCCAGTCCCGGGACAGATAGCAATCAGCCCCAGCATTTT

j_gene: TRBJ2-1
v_gene: TRBV18
d_gene: .
abundance: .
CDR3aa: CASSPRRNNEQFF
CDR3nt: TGTGCCAGCTCACCTAGAAGAAACAATGAGCAGTTCTTC

j_gene: TRBJ2-7
v_gene: TRBV30
d_gene: TRBD1
abundance: .
CDR3aa: CAAGGASYEQYF
CDR3nt: TGTGCTGCAGGGGGCGCTTCCTACGAGCAGTACTTC

j_gene: TRBJ2-2
v_gene: TRBV30
d_gene: .
abundance: once
CDR3aa: CAWRALQAGELFF
CDR3nt: TGTGCCTGGAGGGCCCTTCAGGCCGGGGAGCTGTTTTTT

j_gene: TRBJ2-7
v_gene: TRBV9
d_gene: TRBD2
abundance: .
CDR3aa: CASSEGVAGRYEQYF
CDR3nt: TGTGCCAGCAGCGAGGGGGTAGCGGGGAGGTACGAGCAGTACTTC

j_gene: TRBJ1-6
v_gene: TRBV7-8
d_gene: .
abundance: .
CDR3aa: CASSHPPGGSPLHF
CDR3nt: TGTGCCAGCAGCCATCCCCCCGGGGGTTCACCCCTCCACTTT

j_gene: TRBJ2-3
v_gene: TRBV5-1
d_gene: .
abundance: .
CDR3aa: CASSLSPSGTDTQYF
CDR3nt: TGCGCCAGCAGCTTGTCCCCGTCGGGCACAGATACGCAGTATTTT

j_gene: TRBJ2-2
v_gene: TRBV7-3
d_gene: TRBD1
abundance: .
CDR3aa: CASSLGTDTGELFF
CDR3nt: TGTGCCAGCAGCTTAGGGACAGACACCGGGGAGCTGTTTTTT

j_gene: TRBJ2-1
v_gene: TRBV7-8
d_gene: .
abundance: .
CDR3aa: CASSLVGGNEQFF
CDR3nt: TGTGCCAGCAGCTTAGTTGGGGGGAATGAGCAGTTCTTC

j_gene: TRBJ2-3
v_gene: TRBV18
d_gene: TRBD1
abundance: .
CDR3aa: CASSPGTAYTDTQYF
CDR3nt: TGTGCCAGCTCACCAGGGACAGCTTACACAGATACGCAGTATTTT

j_gene: TRBJ1-4
v_gene: TRBV30
d_gene: .
abundance: once
CDR3aa: CAWSGRATNEKLFF
CDR3nt: TGTGCCTGGAGTGGCAGGGCAACTAATGAAAAACTGTTTTTT

j_gene: TRBJ1-1
v_gene: TRBV5-1
d_gene: .
abundance: .
CDR3aa: CASSLDADEAFF
CDR3nt: TGCGCCAGCAGCTTGGATGCGGATGAAGCTTTCTTT

j_gene: TRBJ2-2
v_gene: TRBV29-1
d_gene: TRBD2
abundance: .
CDR3aa: CSVEDRGGSRELFF
CDR3nt: TGCAGCGTTGAAGATCGGGGGGGGAGCCGGGAGCTGTTTTTT

j_gene: TRBJ1-6
v_gene: TRBV9
d_gene: .
abundance: .
CDR3aa: CASSVDRFNSPLHF
CDR3nt: TGTGCCAGCAGCGTAGATCGGTTTAATTCACCCCTCCACTTT

j_gene: TRBJ2-1
v_gene: TRBV4-2
d_gene: .
abundance: .
CDR3aa: CASSQDWAGPTYNEQFF
CDR3nt: TGTGCCAGCAGCCAAGATTGGGCGGGTCCAACCTACAATGAGCAGTTCTTC

j_gene: TRBJ1-1
v_gene: TRBV5-1
d_gene: TRBD1
abundance: .
CDR3aa: CATSGQGASTEAFF
CDR3nt: TGCGCCACCTCCGGACAGGGCGCGAGCACTGAAGCTTTCTTT

j_gene: TRBJ2-1
v_gene: TRBV7-7
d_gene: TRBD2
abundance: .
CDR3aa: CASSPTLAGGFHEQFF
CDR3nt: TGTGCTAGCAGCCCTACTCTAGCGGGGGGGTTCCATGAGCAGTTCTTC

j_gene: TRBJ1-6
v_gene: TRBV30
d_gene: .
abundance: .
CDR3aa: CAHNEGSSYNSPLHF
CDR3nt: TGTGCCCATAACGAAGGGAGCTCCTATAATTCACCCCTCCACTTT

j_gene: TRBJ1-4
v_gene: TRBV21-1
d_gene: .
abundance: .
CDR3aa: CASSKESRCLFF
CDR3nt: TGTGCCAGCAGCAAAGAGAGCCGTTGTCTGTTTTTT

j_gene: TRBJ1-4
v_gene: TRBV2
d_gene: .
abundance: .
CDR3aa: CASSEHGIRALGGDEKLFF
CDR3nt: TGTGCCAGCAGTGAACACGGGATTCGAGCTCTGGGAGGAGATGAAAAACTGTTTTTT

j_gene: TRBJ2-5
v_gene: TRBV24-1
d_gene: TRBD2
abundance: .
CDR3aa: CATSDTSGRSGETQYF
CDR3nt: TGTGCCACCAGTGATACTAGCGGGAGATCCGGGGAGACCCAGTACTTC

j_gene: TRBJ1-2
v_gene: TRBV27
d_gene: .
abundance: once
CDR3aa: CASSLRARGYGYTF
CDR3nt: TGTGCCAGCTCCCTAAGAGCCCGTGGTTATGGCTACACCTTC

j_gene: TRBJ2-5
v_gene: TRBV9
d_gene: TRBD1
abundance: .
CDR3aa: CASSTTGGEETQYF
CDR3nt: TGTGCCAGCAGCACGACAGGGGGCGAGGAGACCCAGTACTTC

j_gene: TRBJ1-4
v_gene: TRBV2
d_gene: .
abundance: .
CDR3aa: CASRWVSGEKLFF
CDR3nt: TGTGCCAGCAGATGGGTTTCGGGTGAAAAACTGTTTTTT

j_gene: TRBJ1-2
v_gene: TRBV5-6
d_gene: .
abundance: .
CDR3aa: CASSPFGVQGLFYGYTF
CDR3nt: TGTGCCAGCAGCCCCTTTGGGGTACAGGGACTATTTTATGGCTACACCTTC

j_gene: TRBJ1-1
v_gene: TRBV5-5
d_gene: .
abundance: .
CDR3aa: CASSLFREDTEAFF
CDR3nt: TGTGCCAGCAGCTTGTTTAGGGAGGACACTGAAGCTTTCTTT

j_gene: TRBJ1-2
v_gene: TRBV28
d_gene: .
abundance: once
CDR3aa: CASSLAGALSQNYGYTF
CDR3nt: TGTGCCAGCAGTTTAGCAGGGGCGCTTTCCCAAAACTATGGCTACACCTTC

j_gene: TRBJ2-2
v_gene: TRBV7-6
d_gene: TRBD2
abundance: .
CDR3aa: CASSLAGAGGTGELFF
CDR3nt: TGTGCCAGCAGCTTAGCCGGAGCGGGGGGCACCGGGGAGCTGTTTTTT

j_gene: TRBJ2-3
v_gene: TRBV10-2
d_gene: TRBD2
abundance: .
CDR3aa: CASSRDLGLGANTQYF
CDR3nt: TGCGCCAGCAGTAGGGATCTCGGACTAGGGGCCAATACGCAGTATTTT

j_gene: TRBJ2-3
v_gene: TRBV11-3
d_gene: .
abundance: .
CDR3aa: CASSLVFAGDTQYF
CDR3nt: TGTGCCAGCAGCTTAGTTTTCGCGGGGGATACGCAGTATTTT

j_gene: TRBJ1-5
v_gene: TRBV10-3
d_gene: TRBD1
abundance: .
CDR3aa: CAISQRLTDRDGQPQHF
CDR3nt: TGTGCCATCAGCCAACGCTTAACGGACAGGGATGGACAGCCCCAGCATTTT

j_gene: TRBJ2-5
v_gene: TRBV4-3
d_gene: .
abundance: once
CDR3aa: CASSQSPWQQETQYF
CDR3nt: TGCGCCAGCAGCCAATCCCCCTGGCAGCAAGAGACCCAGTACTTC

j_gene: TRBJ2-7
v_gene: TRBV6-5
d_gene: TRBD2
abundance: .
CDR3aa: CASSYGASGSSGEQYF
CDR3nt: TGTGCCAGCAGTTACGGGGCTAGCGGGAGTTCGGGCGAGCAGTACTTC

j_gene: TRBJ1-5
v_gene: TRBV27
d_gene: .
abundance: .
CDR3aa: CASPPAGFVKPQHF
CDR3nt: TGTGCCAGCCCCCCGGCAGGTTTCGTGAAGCCCCAGCATTTT

j_gene: TRBJ1-4
v_gene: TRBV5-6
d_gene: .
abundance: .
CDR3aa: CASSSTPGEKLFF
CDR3nt: TGTGCCAGCAGCTCGACTCCAGGGGAAAAACTGTTTTTT

j_gene: TRBJ1-1
v_gene: TRBV19
d_gene: .
abundance: .
CDR3aa: CASSIPGLGGDTEAFF
CDR3nt: TGTGCCAGTAGTATACCAGGGCTGGGGGGGGACACTGAAGCTTTCTTT

j_gene: TRBJ1-2
v_gene: TRBV7-8
d_gene: .
abundance: .
CDR3aa: CASSLGLTGLYADYGYTF
CDR3nt: TGTGCCAGCAGCTTAGGACTCACAGGCTTGTATGCGGACTATGGCTACACCTTC

j_gene: TRBJ1-1
v_gene: TRBV10-3
d_gene: .
abundance: .
CDR3aa: CAISGGQSGVFF
CDR3nt: TGTGCCATCAGTGGGGGACAAAGCGGCGTTTTCTTT

j_gene: TRBJ1-6
v_gene: TRBV7-2
d_gene: TRBD1
abundance: .
CDR3aa: CASSLGTGKTNSPLHF
CDR3nt: TGTGCCAGCAGCTTAGGGACAGGCAAAACTAATTCACCCCTCCACTTT

j_gene: TRBJ1-4
v_gene: TRBV18
d_gene: TRBD1
abundance: .
CDR3aa: CASSPPRTGTGREKLFF
CDR3nt: TGTGCCAGCTCACCACCGAGAACCGGGACAGGGAGGGAAAAACTGTTTTTT

j_gene: TRBJ1-1
v_gene: TRBV7-3
d_gene: .
abundance: few
CDR3aa: CASSMQGGTEAFF
CDR3nt: TGTGCCAGCAGCATGCAGGGCGGCACTGAAGCTTTCTTT